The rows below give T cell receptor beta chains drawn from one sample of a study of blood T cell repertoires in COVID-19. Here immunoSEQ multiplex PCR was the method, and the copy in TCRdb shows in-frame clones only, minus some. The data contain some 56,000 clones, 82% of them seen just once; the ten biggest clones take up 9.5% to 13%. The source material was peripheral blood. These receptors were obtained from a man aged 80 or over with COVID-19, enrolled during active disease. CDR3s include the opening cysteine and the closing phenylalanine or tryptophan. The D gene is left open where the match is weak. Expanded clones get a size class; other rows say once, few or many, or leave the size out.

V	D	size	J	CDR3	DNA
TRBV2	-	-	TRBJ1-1	CASSEARGNTEAFF	TGTGCCAGCAGTGAAGCAAGGGGGAACACTGAAGCTTTCTTT
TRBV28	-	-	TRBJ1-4	CASSPPQTGGEKLFF	TGTGCCAGCAGCCCCCCACAGACAGGAGGTGAAAAACTGTTTTTT
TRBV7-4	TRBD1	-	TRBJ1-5	CASSVEDRVNQPQHF	TGTGCCAGCAGCGTAGAAGACAGGGTTAATCAGCCCCAGCATTTT
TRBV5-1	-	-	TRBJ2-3	CASSGLLVGTDTQYF	TGCGCCAGCAGCGGACTACTGGTGGGCACAGATACGCAGTATTTT
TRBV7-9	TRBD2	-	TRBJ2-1	CASSFMAGGLYNEQFF	TGTGCCAGCAGCTTTATGGCGGGGGGGTTATACAATGAGCAGTTCTTC
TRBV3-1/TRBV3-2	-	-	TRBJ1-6	CASSQGAKDSPLHF	TGTGCCAGCAGCCAGGGGGCGAAGGATTCACCCCTCCACTTT
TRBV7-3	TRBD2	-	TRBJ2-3	CASSLLAGSTDTQYF	TGTGCCAGCAGCTTGTTAGCGGGGAGCACAGATACGCAGTATTTT
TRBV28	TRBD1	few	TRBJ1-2	CASRPGQNYGYTF	TGTGCCAGCAGGCCGGGACAGAACTATGGCTACACCTTC
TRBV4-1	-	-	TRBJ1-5	CASSREGRFNQPQHF	TGCGCCAGCAGCCGGGAGGGACGTTTCAATCAGCCCCAGCATTTT
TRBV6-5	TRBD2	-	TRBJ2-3	CASGVLAGTDTQYF	TGTGCCAGCGGAGTGCTAGCGGGCACAGATACGCAGTATTTT
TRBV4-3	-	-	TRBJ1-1	CASRNGAAVYTEAFF	TGCGCCAGCCGAAATGGAGCGGCAGTCTACACTGAAGCTTTCTTT